The 19 T cell receptor beta chains given below trace back to one sample, sequenced in a study of T cell repertoires in cytomegalovirus infection. Using its own MiXCR run on the reads, TCRdb lists one record per CDR3 protein. The repertoire holds around 490,000 distinct CDR3 sequences, with around 27% as singletons. Source material: PBMCs. These receptors all stem from a human donor in good health (CMV status not recorded). Some clones in this sample may be carry-over from other donors' samples.

V is TRBV7-9 and J is TRBJ2-3; D may correspond to TRBD1 or TRBD2 (5 bases each). V lost 5 bases to trimming and J lost 2 bases, with 11 bases between them. The CDR3 extends over 14 amino acids. Germline V gene sequence: CDR1 SEHNR, CDR2 FQNEAQ (reference sequence). The CDR3, as DNA: TGTGCCAGCAGCCCGGGGCGACTCACAGATACGCAGTATTTT. Its protein product is CASSPGRLTDTQYF.

At least ten counts were recorded for this clonotype. The rearrangement uses TRBV6-2 or TRBV6-3 and TRBJ2-7, with TRBD2 identical over 9 bases. Germline CDR1 MNHEY, CDR2 SVGEGT. J lost 6 bases, V lost 4 bases, and 7 bases had no gene match. This CDR3 region has 14 residues. The CDR3: CASSWTGLASEQYF. DNA of the CDR3: TGTGCCAGCAGTTGGACGGGACTAGCATCCGAGCAGTACTTC.

This clonotype appeared a few times. V usage is TRBV7-9 and J usage is TRBJ1-2; a weak D match, TRBD1 (5 bases). Trimming left V 1 base short and J 2 bases short, with 11 bases between. Germline CDR1 reads SEHNR; CDR2 reads FQNEAQ (reference sequence). This CDR3 has 15 residues. The CDR3 region has the DNA TGTGCCAGCAGCTTAGAGGCAGGACAAAACTATGGCTACACCTTC. It translates to CASSLEAGQNYGYTF.

In this sample, this clonotype turned up a few times. The J gene is TRBJ2-3, the V gene TRBV10-3; D perhaps matches TRBD1 (5 bases). V lost 5 bases to trimming and J lost 2 bases, with 11 bases between them. This CDR3 has 14 residues. From germline, CDR1 is ENHRY and CDR2 SYGVKD. The CDR3 DNA reads as TGTGCCATCAGTTTCACAGGAACCACAGATACGCAGTATTTT. Its translation: CAISFTGTTDTQYF.

A few counts support this clonotype. The chain is built from TRBV7-2 and TRBJ2-5; D is possibly TRBD1 or TRBD2 (7 bases each). The germline CDR1 and CDR2 sequences are SGHTA and FQGNSA. The CDR3 is 14 residues long. Deletions cut 1 base from V and 9 bases from J, with 15 bases between. The CDR3 DNA is TGTGCCAGCAGCTTAGAGACTAGCACAGGGGCCCAGTACTTC. It translates to CASSLETSTGAQYF.

The table lists this clonotype with a few counts. The chain is built from TRBV4-1 and TRBJ2-3, with 9 nucleotides matching TRBD2. The J segment lost 6 bases and the V segment lost 3 bases, leaving 16 bases of the junction unmatched. CDR1 MGHRA and CDR2 YSYEKL come from the germline V gene. CDR3 length: 18 residues. CDR3 sequence: CASSQQATSGEPWDTQYF. The CDR3 DNA reads TGCGCCAGCAGCCAGCAGGCGACTAGCGGCGAACCTTGGGATACGCAGTATTTT.

V and J are TRBV29-1 and TRBJ2-1; D gene unclear. Trimming stripped 4 bases from V and 5 bases from J, with 15 bases between. The germline CDR1 and CDR2 sequences are SQVTM and ANQGSEA. The CDR3 is 14 amino acids. CDR3 protein: CSVGRDSPNNEQFF. CDR3 sequence (DNA): TGCAGCGTTGGCCGTGACTCCCCGAACAATGAGCAGTTCTTC.

This chain joins TRBV9 and TRBJ1-3; D may be TRBD1 (6 bases). CDR1 SGDLS and CDR2 YYNGEE come from the germline V gene. V shed 0 bases and J shed 0 bases, with 10 bases lying between them. This CDR3 contains 16 residues. CDR3 in amino acids: CASSVGDTYSGNTIYF. For the CDR3, the DNA is TGTGCCAGCAGCGTAGGGGACACATACTCTGGAAACACCATATATTTT.

This clonotype was counted a few times. This chain joins TRBV29-1 and TRBJ1-2; TRBD1 matches at 7 bases. Per the germline V gene, CDR1 is SQVTM and CDR2 is ANQGSEA. This CDR3 is 13 amino acids long. Trimming at V came to 6 bases and at J to 8 bases, leaving 12 bases not matched to a gene. In DNA form, the CDR3 reads TGCAGCGTCACAAACCGGGACAGAGGGGGCTACACCTTC. Translated, it gives CSVTNRDRGGYTF. The variable domain in full, with the rest retrieved from reference TRBV29-1 and TRBJ1-2, is SAVISQKPSRDICQRGTSLTIQCQVDSQVTMMFWYRQQPGQSLTLIATANQGSEATYESGFVIDKFPISRPNLTFSTLTVSNMSPEDSSIYLCSVTNRDRGGYTFGSGTRLTVV.

The V call is TRBV19, the J call TRBJ2-2; 7 bases agree with TRBD2. Germline V CDR1 and CDR2: LNHDA, SQIVND (reference sequence). The CDR3 is made up of 17 amino acids. V shed 0 bases and J 4 bases; nucleotides not matched to a gene: 8. The CDR3 coding sequence is TGTGCCAGTAGTATAGACCTTACTAGCGCCCGCACCGGGGAGCTGTTTTTT. As protein: CASSIDLTSARTGELFF.

The V call is TRBV4-3, the J call TRBJ2-1; weak D call: TRBD2 (6 bases). The V end was cut by 0 bases, the J end by 6 bases, with 15 bases between. The CDR3 spans 16 residues. Germline assignment: CDR1 LGHNA and CDR2 YSLEER. CDR3 amino acids: CASSQEGTGRLNEQFF. In DNA, the CDR3 is TGCGCCAGCAGCCAAGAGGGGACTGGAAGACTCAATGAGCAGTTCTTC.

The V and J genes are TRBV18 and TRBJ2-5, with 8 bases lining up with TRBD1. Germline V gives CDR1 KGHSH, CDR2 LQKENI. V dropped 8 bases and J dropped 5; count of bases not matched to a gene: 7. CDR3 length: 13 residues. CDR3 coding DNA: TGTGCCAGCGGAAAGACAGGGGCGGAGACCCAGTACTTC. It specifies CASGKTGAETQYF.

This clonotype was counted at least ten times. This chain uses TRBV7-2 with TRBJ2-1, with TRBD2 identical over 12 bases. With V trimmed by 4 bases and J by 3 bases, 4 bases remained unmatched. Looked up from germline, CDR1 is SGHTA and CDR2 is FQGNSA. CDR3 length: 16 residues. CDR3 nucleotides: TGTGCCAGCAGCTCCAAGACTAGCGGGAGCTACAATGAGCAGTTCTTC. Its translation is CASSSKTSGSYNEQFF.

This clonotype occurred many times. This chain connects TRBV7-2 to TRBJ2-1; 10 bases map to TRBD2. V shed 5 bases and J 4 bases; nucleotides not matched to a gene: 14. Germline V gene lookup returns CDR1 SGHTA and CDR2 FQGNSA. The CDR3 sequence is 18 residues long. The CDR3 sequence is CASSLRPGLAERYNEQFF. DNA of the CDR3: TGTGCCAGCAGCCTTAGACCCGGACTAGCGGAAAGATACAATGAGCAGTTCTTC.

This clonotype came up a few times. A single base separates this from a much larger clone, so it may be a read error. The V call is TRBV5-3, the J call TRBJ1-6, with 7 bases lining up with TRBD1. TRBV5-3 qualifies as an ORF whose function is uncertain. The CDR3 loop spans 14 amino acids. The DNA for the CDR3 is TGTGCCAGCAGCTTGGAACAGGGGAATTCACCCCTCCACTTT. It encodes CASSLEQGNSPLHF.

The rearrangement links TRBV5-5 to TRBJ1-2, with D uncertain. The CDR3 totals 14 residues. Germline-derived CDR1 and CDR2 are SGHKS and YYEKEE (reference sequence). The V end lost 0 bases, the J end lost 3 bases, and 9 bases lay between the germline ends. CDR3 DNA: TGTGCCAGCAGCTTGGGGGTGGCAGACTATGGCTACACCTTC. Translated: CASSLGVADYGYTF.

This sequence joins TRBV18 and TRBJ2-3; possibly TRBD2 for D (5 bases). The CDR3 has 13 residues. In germline, CDR1 is KGHSH, CDR2 LQKENI. V was shortened by 1 base and J by 6 bases, with 8 bases between the two germline ends. CDR3 coding DNA: TGTGCCAGCTCACCACAGAGGGAGGATACGCAGTATTTT. Amino acids: CASSPQREDTQYF.

This clonotype was detected ten times or more. The J gene is TRBJ2-5, the V gene TRBV7-2, with 15 nucleotides matching TRBD2. Unmatched junction bases numbered 12, after V lost 0 bases and J lost 1 base. Germline CDR1 and CDR2: SGHTA and FQGNSA. This CDR3 region has 21 residues. In nucleotides, the CDR3 is TGTGCCAGCAGCTTAGCCCCGGGACTAGCGGGAGGTCCTGCTATCCAAGAGACCCAGTACTTC. Protein sequence: CASSLAPGLAGGPAIQETQYF. Filled out from reference TRBV7-2 and TRBJ2-5, the complete variable domain reads GAGVSQSPSNKVTEKGKDVELRCDPISGHTALYWYRQSLGQGLEFLIYFQGNSAPDKSGLPSDRFSAERTGGSVSTLTIQRTQQEDSAVYLCASSLAPGLAGGPAIQETQYFGPGTRLLVL.

This clonotype was seen repeatedly, ten times or more. The V and J genes are TRBV7-2 and TRBJ1-2, with a tentative D call TRBD1 (5 bases). V lost 1 base, J lost 3 bases, and 12 bases lay in between. Germline CDR1 SGHTA, CDR2 FQGNSA. The CDR3 consists of 15 residues. CDR3 nucleotides: TGTGCCAGCAGCTTAGATCCAGGGCCCGACTATGGCTACACCTTC. Translating it yields CASSLDPGPDYGYTF. The full variable domain, with the rest looked up from reference TRBV7-2 and TRBJ1-2, is GAGVSQSPSNKVTEKGKDVELRCDPISGHTALYWYRQSLGQGLEFLIYFQGNSAPDKSGLPSDRFSAERTGGSVSTLTIQRTQQEDSAVYLCASSLDPGPDYGYTFGSGTRLTVV.